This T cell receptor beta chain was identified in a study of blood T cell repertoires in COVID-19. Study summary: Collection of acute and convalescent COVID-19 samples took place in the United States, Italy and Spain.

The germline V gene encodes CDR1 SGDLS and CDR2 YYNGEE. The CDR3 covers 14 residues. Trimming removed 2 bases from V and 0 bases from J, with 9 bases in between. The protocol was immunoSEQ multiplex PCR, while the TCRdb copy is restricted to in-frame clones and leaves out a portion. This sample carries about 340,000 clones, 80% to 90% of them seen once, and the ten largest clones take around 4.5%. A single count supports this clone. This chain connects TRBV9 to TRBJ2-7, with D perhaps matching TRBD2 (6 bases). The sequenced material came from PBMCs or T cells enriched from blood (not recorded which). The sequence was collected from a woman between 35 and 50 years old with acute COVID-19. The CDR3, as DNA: TGTGCCAGCAGCGTTCGACTAGACTCCTACGAGCAGTACTTC. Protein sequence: CASSVRLDSYEQYF.